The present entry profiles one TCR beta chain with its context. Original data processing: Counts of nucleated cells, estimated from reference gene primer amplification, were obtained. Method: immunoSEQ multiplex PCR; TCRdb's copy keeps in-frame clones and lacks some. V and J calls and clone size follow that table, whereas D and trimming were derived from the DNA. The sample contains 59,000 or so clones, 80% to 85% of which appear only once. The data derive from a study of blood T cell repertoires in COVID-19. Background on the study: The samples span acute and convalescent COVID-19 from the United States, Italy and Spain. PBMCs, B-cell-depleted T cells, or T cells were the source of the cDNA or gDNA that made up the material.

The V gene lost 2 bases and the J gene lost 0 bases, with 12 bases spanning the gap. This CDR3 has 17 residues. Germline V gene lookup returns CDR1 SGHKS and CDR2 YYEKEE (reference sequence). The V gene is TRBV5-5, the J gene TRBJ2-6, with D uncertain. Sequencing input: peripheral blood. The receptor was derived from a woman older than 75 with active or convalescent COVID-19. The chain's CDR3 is CASSLQSTSSGANVLTF. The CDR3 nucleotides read TGTGCCAGCAGCTTACAGAGTACGAGCTCTGGGGCCAACGTCCTGACTTTC.